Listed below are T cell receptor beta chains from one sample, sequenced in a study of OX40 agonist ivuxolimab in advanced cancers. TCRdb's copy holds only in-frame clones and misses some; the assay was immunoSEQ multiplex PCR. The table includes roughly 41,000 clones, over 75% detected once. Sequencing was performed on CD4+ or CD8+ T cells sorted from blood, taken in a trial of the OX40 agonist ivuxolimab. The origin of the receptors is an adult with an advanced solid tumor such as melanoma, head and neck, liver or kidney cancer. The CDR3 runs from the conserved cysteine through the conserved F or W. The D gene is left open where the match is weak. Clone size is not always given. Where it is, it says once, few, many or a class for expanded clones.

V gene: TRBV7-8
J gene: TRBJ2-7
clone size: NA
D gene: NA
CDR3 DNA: TGTGCCAGCAGCTTAGGACAGCATACCTACGAGCAGTACTTC
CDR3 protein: CASSLGQHTYEQYF

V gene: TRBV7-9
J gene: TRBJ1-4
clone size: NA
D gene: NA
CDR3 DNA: TGTGCCAGCAGCCGCGGGAATGAAAAACTGTTTTTT
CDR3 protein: CASSRGNEKLFF

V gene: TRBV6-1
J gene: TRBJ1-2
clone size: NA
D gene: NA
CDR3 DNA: TGTGCCAGCAGTGAAAGTACAGGCTATGGCTACACCTTC
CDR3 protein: CASSESTGYGYTF

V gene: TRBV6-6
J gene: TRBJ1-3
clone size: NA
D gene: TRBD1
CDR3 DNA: TGTGCCAGCAGTCCTGGGACAGGGGTTGGAAACACCATATATTTT
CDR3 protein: CASSPGTGVGNTIYF

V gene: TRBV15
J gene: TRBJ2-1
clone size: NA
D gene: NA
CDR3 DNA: TGTGCCACCAGCAGAGATAACCGGGGAGAATCTTACAATGAGCAGTTCTTC
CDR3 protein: CATSRDNRGESYNEQFF

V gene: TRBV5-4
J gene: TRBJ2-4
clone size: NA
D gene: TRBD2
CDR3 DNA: TGTGCCAGCAGCCCACTAGCGGGGGGGCTGGCCAAAAACATTCAGTACTTC
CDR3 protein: CASSPLAGGLAKNIQYF

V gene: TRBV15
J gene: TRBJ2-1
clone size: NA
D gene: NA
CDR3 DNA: TGTGCCACCAGCAGAGTACAGGGTTACAATGAGCAGTTCTTC
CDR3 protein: CATSRVQGYNEQFF

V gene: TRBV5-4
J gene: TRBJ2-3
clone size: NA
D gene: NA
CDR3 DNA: TGTGCCAGCAGCTTGGGCTTTGGTACAGATACGCAGTATTTT
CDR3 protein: CASSLGFGTDTQYF

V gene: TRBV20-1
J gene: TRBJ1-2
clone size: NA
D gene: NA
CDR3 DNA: TGCAGTGCTAGAGATCTCGGGTCGGGCGACTTC
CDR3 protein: CSARDLGSGDF

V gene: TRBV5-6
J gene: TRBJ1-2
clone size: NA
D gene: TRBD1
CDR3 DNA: TGTGCCAGCATCATTATGGGACAGGACTTCTATGGCTACACCTTC
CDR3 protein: CASIIMGQDFYGYTF

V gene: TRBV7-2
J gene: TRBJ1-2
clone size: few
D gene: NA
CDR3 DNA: TGTGCCAGCAGCTTACAGGAGAGAAGTTACACCTTC
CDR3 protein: CASSLQERSYTF

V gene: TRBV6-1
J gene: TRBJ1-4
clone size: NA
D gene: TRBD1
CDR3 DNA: TGTGCCAGCAGTGGGGACAGGGGTGATGAAGTTTGGGAAAAACTGTTTTTT
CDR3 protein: CASSGDRGDEVWEKLFF

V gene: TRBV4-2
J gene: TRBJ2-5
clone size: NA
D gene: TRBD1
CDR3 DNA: TGTGCCAGCTCCCGTACGGACAGGGCCCAACAAGAGACCCAGTACTTC
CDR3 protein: CASSRTDRAQQETQYF

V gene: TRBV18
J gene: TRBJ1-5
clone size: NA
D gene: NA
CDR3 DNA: TGTGCCAGCTCACAACAGGAAAATCAGCCCCAGCATTTT
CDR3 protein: CASSQQENQPQHF

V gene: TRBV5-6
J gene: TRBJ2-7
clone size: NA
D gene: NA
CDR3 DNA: TGTGCCAGCAGCTTCGGCGGGACGGGGCCTTGGGAGCAGTACTTC
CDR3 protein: CASSFGGTGPWEQYF